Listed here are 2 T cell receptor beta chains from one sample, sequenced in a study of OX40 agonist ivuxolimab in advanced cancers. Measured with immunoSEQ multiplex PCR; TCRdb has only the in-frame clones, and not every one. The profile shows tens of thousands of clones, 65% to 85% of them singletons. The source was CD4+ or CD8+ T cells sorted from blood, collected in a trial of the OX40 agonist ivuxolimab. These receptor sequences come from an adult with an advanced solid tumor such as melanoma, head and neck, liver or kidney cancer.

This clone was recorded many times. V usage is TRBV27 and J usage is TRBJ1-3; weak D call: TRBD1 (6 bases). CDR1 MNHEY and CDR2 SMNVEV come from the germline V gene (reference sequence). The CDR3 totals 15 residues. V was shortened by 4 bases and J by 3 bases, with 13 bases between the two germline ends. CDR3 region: CASSSSGVVGNTIYF. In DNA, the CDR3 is TGTGCCAGCAGTTCATCAGGGGTGGTTGGAAACACCATATATTTT.

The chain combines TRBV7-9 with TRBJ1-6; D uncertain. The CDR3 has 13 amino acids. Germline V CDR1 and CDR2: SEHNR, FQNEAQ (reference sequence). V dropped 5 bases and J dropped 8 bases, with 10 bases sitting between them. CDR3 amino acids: CASSPRYDSPLHF. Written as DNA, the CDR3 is TGTGCCAGCAGCCCCCGTTATGATTCACCCCTCCACTTT. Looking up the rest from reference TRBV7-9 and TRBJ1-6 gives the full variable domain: DTGVSQNPRHKITKRGQNVTFRCDPISEHNRLYWYRQTLGQGPEFLTYFQNEAQLEKSRLLSDRFSAERPKGSFSTLEIQRTEQGDSAMYLCASSPRYDSPLHFGNGTRLTVT.